The TCR beta chain described here comes from a study of blood T cell repertoires in COVID-19. Germline V gene lookup returns CDR1 SGHNT and CDR2 YENEEA. CDR3 length: 14 amino acids. With 0 bases removed from V and 8 bases from J, the gap between germline ends came to 13 bases. Produced via immunoSEQ multiplex PCR; TCRdb's table is partial and in-frame only. The data contain 250,000 or so clones, around 86% of them singletons. This clonotype originated in a woman between 40 and 55 years old who had recovered from COVID-19. What was sequenced was peripheral blood. The chain is built from TRBV11-3 and TRBJ1-2; D gene unclear. The DNA of the CDR3 is TGTGCCAGCAGCTTAGACGAGGGAATCGGAGGCTACACCTTC. It specifies CASSLDEGIGGYTF.